This TCR beta chain came from a study of blood T cell repertoires in COVID-19. Study-level information: Whether acute or convalescent, the COVID-19 samples came from the United States, Italy and Spain. The analysed material was cDNA or gDNA that came from T cells, B-cell-depleted T cells, or PBMCs.

This clone was seen only once. Participant age was about 18 to 89 years, and participants resided in roughly 24 US areas. V dropped 3 bases and J dropped 8; count of bases not matched to a gene: 9. The CDR3 runs to 15 residues. CDR1 is SGHNT, CDR2 YYREEE, per germline (reference sequence). Measured with immunoSEQ multiplex PCR; TCRdb has only the in-frame clones, and not every one. The sample lists hundreds of thousands of clones, approximately 83% seen once, with more than 2% in the top ten. Sequencing was carried out using PBMCs or T cells enriched from blood (not recorded which). This TCR was recovered from a man younger than 45 who had recovered from COVID-19. The J gene is TRBJ1-2, the V gene TRBV5-4, with 11 positions matching TRBD1. DNA of the CDR3: TGTGCCAGCAGCTCTAGGACAGGGGGCGTGGGGGGCTACACCTTC. It codes for CASSSRTGGVGGYTF.